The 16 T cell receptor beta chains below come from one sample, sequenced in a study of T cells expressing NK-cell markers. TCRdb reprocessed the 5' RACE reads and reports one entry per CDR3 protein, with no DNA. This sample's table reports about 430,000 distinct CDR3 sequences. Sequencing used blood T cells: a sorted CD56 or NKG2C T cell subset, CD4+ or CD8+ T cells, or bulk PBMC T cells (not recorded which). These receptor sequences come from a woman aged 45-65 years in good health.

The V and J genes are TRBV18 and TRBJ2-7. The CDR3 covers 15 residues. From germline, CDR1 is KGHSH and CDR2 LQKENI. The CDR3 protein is CASSPTDRASYEQYF.

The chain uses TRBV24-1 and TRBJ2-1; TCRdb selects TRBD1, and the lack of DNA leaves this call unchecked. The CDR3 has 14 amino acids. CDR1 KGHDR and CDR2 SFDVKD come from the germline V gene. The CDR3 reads CATSGAQGVNEQFF.

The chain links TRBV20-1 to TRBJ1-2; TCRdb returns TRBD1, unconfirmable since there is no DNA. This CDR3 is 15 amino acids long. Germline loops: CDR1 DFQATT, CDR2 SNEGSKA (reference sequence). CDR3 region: CSARDPGTGSYGYTF.

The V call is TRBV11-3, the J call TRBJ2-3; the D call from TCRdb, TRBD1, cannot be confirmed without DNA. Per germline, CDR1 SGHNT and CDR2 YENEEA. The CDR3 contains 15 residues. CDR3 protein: CASSSRDTYTDTQYF.

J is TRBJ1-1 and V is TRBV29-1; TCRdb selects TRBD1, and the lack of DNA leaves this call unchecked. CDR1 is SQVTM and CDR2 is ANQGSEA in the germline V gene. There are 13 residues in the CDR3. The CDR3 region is CSVGVAGVTEAFF.

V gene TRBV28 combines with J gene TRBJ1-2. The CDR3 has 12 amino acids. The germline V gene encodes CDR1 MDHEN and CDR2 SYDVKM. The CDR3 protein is CASNAINYGYTF.

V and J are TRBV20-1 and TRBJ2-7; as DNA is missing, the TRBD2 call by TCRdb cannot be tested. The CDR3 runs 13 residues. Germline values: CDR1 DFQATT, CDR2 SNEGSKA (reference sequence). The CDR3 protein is CSAPGVAGYEQYF.

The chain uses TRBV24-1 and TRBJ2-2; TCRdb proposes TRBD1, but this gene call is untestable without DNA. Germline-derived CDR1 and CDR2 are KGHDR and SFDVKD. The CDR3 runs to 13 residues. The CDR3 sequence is CATTVGATGELFF.

Here the CDR3 reads CASSLSTEGTYNEQFF. V and J are TRBV27 and TRBJ2-1; the D gene TCRdb calls, TRBD2, cannot be checked with no DNA. The CDR3 is 16 residues long. The germline V gene has CDR1 MNHEY and CDR2 SMNVEV (reference sequence).

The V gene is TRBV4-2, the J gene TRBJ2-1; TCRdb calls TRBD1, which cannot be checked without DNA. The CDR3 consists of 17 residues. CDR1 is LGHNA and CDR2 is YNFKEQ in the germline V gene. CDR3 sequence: CASSLGGRLTLGDEQFF.

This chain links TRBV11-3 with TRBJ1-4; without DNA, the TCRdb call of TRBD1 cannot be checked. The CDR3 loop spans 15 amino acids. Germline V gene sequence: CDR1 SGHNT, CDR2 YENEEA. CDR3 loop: CASSPPGRSNEKLFF.

Here the CDR3 reads CASSAQAQAHNEQFF. The V and J genes are TRBV10-1 and TRBJ2-1; absent DNA, TCRdb's TRBD2 call cannot be checked. This CDR3 region has 15 residues. The germline CDR1 and CDR2 sequences are WNHNN and SYGVQD (reference sequence).

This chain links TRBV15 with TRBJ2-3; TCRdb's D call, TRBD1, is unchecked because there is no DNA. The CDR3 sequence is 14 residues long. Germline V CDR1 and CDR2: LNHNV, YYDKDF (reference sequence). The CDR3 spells CATSGPGSTDTQYF.

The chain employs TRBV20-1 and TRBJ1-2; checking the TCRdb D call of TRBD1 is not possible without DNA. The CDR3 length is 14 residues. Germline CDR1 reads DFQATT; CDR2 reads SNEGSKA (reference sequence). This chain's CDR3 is CSALAGTGGMGYTF.

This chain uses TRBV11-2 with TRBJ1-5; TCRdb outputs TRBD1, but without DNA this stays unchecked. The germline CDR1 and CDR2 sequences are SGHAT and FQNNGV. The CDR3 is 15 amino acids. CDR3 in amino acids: CASSLGGQGYQPQHF.

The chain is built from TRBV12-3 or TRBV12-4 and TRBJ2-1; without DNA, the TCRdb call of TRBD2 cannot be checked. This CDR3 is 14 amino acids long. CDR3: CASRTGGVYNEQFF.